A selection of T cell receptor beta chains follows, all from one sample in a study of response to subunit inactivated influenza vaccine. Using its own MiXCR run on the RT-PCR reads, TCRdb lists one record per CDR3 protein. The data show under 750,000 distinct CDR3 sequences, about 11% seen once. Here the sequenced sample was PBMCs from blood, taken on the day of vaccination. The receptors stem from a man in his fifties who received an inactivated influenza vaccine. CDR3s include the opening cysteine and the closing phenylalanine or tryptophan. Each record gives: V gene, D gene, J gene, CDR3 protein. A D gene is named only where the DNA matches it firmly.

TRBV10-3,TRBD2,TRBJ2-2,CAISRSGSAGELFF
TRBV7-8,.,TRBJ2-7,CASSSRVKSSYEQYF
TRBV29-1,TRBD1,TRBJ2-1,CSVEDPGQGVSVLLQFF
TRBV6-1,.,TRBJ1-5,CASKPGASNQPQHF
TRBV28,.,TRBJ2-5,CASSLFGQETQYF
TRBV4-2,TRBD2,TRBJ2-3,CASSQVLLGRMVDTQYF
TRBV6-1,.,TRBJ1-4,CASSKTFQGNEKLFF
TRBV27,.,TRBJ1-5,CASSLSGGNLWSQHF
TRBV4-3,.,TRBJ2-1,CASSHSDPFTRSYNEQFF
TRBV7-2,.,TRBJ2-1,CASSFRGAVSNEQFF
TRBV5-1,.,TRBJ2-7,CASSLAEMAARGYEQYF
TRBV18,.,TRBJ2-7,CASSPPRQPYEQYF
TRBV19,TRBD1,TRBJ1-1,CASQRQGALGNTEAFF
TRBV7-2,TRBD1,TRBJ1-5,CASSLDRGRHQPQHF
TRBV6-1,.,TRBJ2-3,CATGTEGTDTQYF
TRBV6-2/TRBV6-3,TRBD1,TRBJ1-5,CASSYGDRNQPQHF
TRBV24-1,.,TRBJ2-1,CATSRQVGGEQFF